What follows are 10 T cell receptor beta chains derived from one specimen sequenced in a study of blood T cell repertoires in COVID-19 (dated by TCRdb to the early 2020s). The library came from the immunoSEQ multiplex PCR assay. TCRdb retrieved this table from immuneACCESS and kept in-frame rearrangements only. Not all clones are present; in checked studies, unresolved V genes account for under half, and no reason is known for the remainder. The sample table shows about 370,000 clones, and around 89% are seen once. The top ten hold 1% of the sample. What was sequenced was PBMCs or T cells enriched from blood (not recorded which). These receptor sequences come from a young man who had recovered from COVID-19.

The J gene is TRBJ1-6, the V gene TRBV5-1; D perhaps matches TRBD1 (5 bases). The CDR3 covers 15 residues. CDR1 is SGHRS, CDR2 YFSETQ, per germline. Between the trimmed V and J ends, which lost 1 base and 8 bases, there was a span of 13 bases. CDR3 in amino acids: CASSLSGAEYSPLHF. CDR3 nucleotide sequence: TGCGCCAGCAGCTTGAGTGGGGCTGAATATTCACCCCTCCACTTT.

The sample holds one count of this clone. This chain links TRBV7-8 with TRBJ2-7; 8 bases fit TRBD1. Looked up from germline, CDR1 is SGHVS and CDR2 is FQNEAQ. The CDR3 consists of 15 residues. After removal of 5 bases from V and 5 bases from J, the junction contained 11 bases not matched to a gene. The CDR3 DNA follows: TGTGCCAGCAGCCCAATGGGGACAGGAGGCAACGAGCAGTACTTC. Translation: CASSPMGTGGNEQYF.

The J gene is TRBJ2-3, the V gene TRBV7-9; 7 nucleotides line up with TRBD2. CDR1 and CDR2 from the germline V gene are SEHNR and FQNEAQ (reference sequence). The CDR3 covers 15 residues. V shed 5 bases and J 5 bases; nucleotides not matched to a gene: 10. CDR3 bases: TGTGCCAGCAGCCTGGAGGCGGGAGCGGGAGATACGCAGTATTTT. This codes for CASSLEAGAGDTQYF.

The chain employs TRBV28 and TRBJ1-5, with D possibly matching TRBD1 (5 bases). The V gene's germline CDR1 is MDHEN and CDR2 SYDVKM. The CDR3 is 13 amino acids. Trimming removed 4 bases from V and 3 bases from J, with 7 bases in between. The CDR3 DNA follows: TGTGCCAGCAGTTGGGGGGACAATCAGCCCCAGCATTTT. Amino acids: CASSWGDNQPQHF. Full variable domain (missing parts from reference TRBV28 and TRBJ1-5): DVKVTQSSRYLVKRTGEKVFLECVQDMDHENMFWYRQDPGLGLRLIYFSYDVKMKEKGDIPEGYSVSREKKERFSLILESASTNQTSMYLCASSWGDNQPQHFGDGTRLSIL.

The chain combines TRBV27 with TRBJ1-6, with TRBD1 identical over 8 bases. Unmatched junction bases numbered 27, after V lost 8 bases and J lost 0 bases. Germline loops: CDR1 MNHEY, CDR2 SMNVEV (reference sequence). This CDR3 is built from 23 residues. In nucleotides, the CDR3 is TGTGCCAGCCCCTCCTCAGGCCAGCAAACCAGGACAGGGTTGAGCTCCTATAATTCACCCCTCCACTTT. It encodes CASPSSGQQTRTGLSSYNSPLHF.

The chain joins TRBV5-8 to TRBJ1-4; 11 bases match TRBD1. CDR3 length equals 15 residues. The V segment lost 3 bases and the J segment 7 bases; nucleotides outside the gene matches: 5. The germline CDR1 and CDR2 sequences are SGHTS and YDEGEE. The CDR3 coding sequence is TGTGCCAGCAGCTCCTCCGGGACAGGGGGTGAAAAACTGTTTTTT. It is translated as CASSSSGTGGEKLFF.

The V and J genes are TRBV12-3 or TRBV12-4 and TRBJ1-2, with D unclear. The CDR3 has 13 residues. V lost 2 bases to trimming and J lost 7 bases, with 11 bases between them. CDR3 loop: CASSLRPEGGYTF. CDR3 DNA sequence: TGTGCCAGCAGTTTAAGGCCGGAGGGTGGCTACACCTTC.

V is TRBV7-2 and J is TRBJ1-3; 7 bases fit TRBD1. Germline CDR1 reads SGHTA; CDR2 reads FQGNSA. The CDR3 covers 16 residues. V was pared by 5 bases and J by 3 bases, with 10 bases of the junction left unmatched. CDR3 sequence: CASSPRQGDRGNTIYF. DNA for the CDR3: TGTGCCAGCAGCCCCCGTCAGGGGGATCGTGGAAACACCATATATTTT. The entire variable domain, with the rest obtained from reference TRBV7-2 and TRBJ1-3, is as follows: GAGVSQSPSNKVTEKGKDVELRCDPISGHTALYWYRQSLGQGLEFLIYFQGNSAPDKSGLPSDRFSAERTGGSVSTLTIQRTQQEDSAVYLCASSPRQGDRGNTIYFGEGSWLTVV.

The chain links TRBV5-6 to TRBJ1-1; D not certain. The CDR3 is made up of 14 amino acids. Germline V gives CDR1 SGHDT, CDR2 YYEEEE. V was shortened by 5 bases and J by 1 base, with 12 bases between the two germline ends. The CDR3 reads CASSSRLKNTEAFF. CDR3 in DNA: TGTGCCAGCAGTTCAAGACTGAAGAACACTGAAGCTTTCTTT.

This sequence joins TRBV12-3 or TRBV12-4 and TRBJ2-7; TRBD1 agrees at 7 bases. The ends lost 1 base at V and 6 bases at J; junction bases unmatched: 3. The CDR3 contains 13 residues. The CDR3, as DNA: TGTGCCAGCAGTTTAGGACAGGGAGCCGAGCAGTACTTC. It yields the protein CASSLGQGAEQYF.